Shown below are 13 T cell receptor beta chains from a single sample sequenced in a study of T cells after posttransplantation cyclophosphamide. A marrow graft followed busulfan-fludarabine conditioning, with cyclophosphamide on days +3 and +4. The table came from immunoSEQ multiplex PCR; TCRdb's copy has only in-frame clones and leaves some out. The sample presents approximately 7,100 clones, none singletons. Material: PBMCs, obtained 94 days after allogeneic stem cell transplant with posttransplant cyclophosphamide. These receptors all come from a female patient in her 60s who received an allogeneic stem cell transplant from an unrelated donor, was CMV-positive, and had acute GVHD only. Some T cells here may be from the graft donor.

This clone was counted ten times or more. V gene TRBV14 combines with J gene TRBJ1-2; possibly TRBD1 for D (6 bases). This CDR3 is built from 16 residues. Germline CDR1 is SGHDN and CDR2 is FVKESK. Trimming removed 6 bases from V and 4 bases from J, with 21 bases in between. This chain's CDR3 is CASSRTGTPFLYGYTF. Written as DNA, the CDR3 is TGTGCCAGCAGTCGAACCGGGACACCTTTCCTCTATGGCTACACCTTC.

This clone was counted at least ten times. This chain joins TRBV7-2 and TRBJ2-7; D might be TRBD1 or TRBD2, each matching 5 bases. The CDR3 loop spans 15 amino acids. Trimming pared 5 bases from V and 2 bases from J, leaving 16 bases between. Germline values: CDR1 SGHTA, CDR2 FQGNSA. The CDR3 sequence is CASSHIPGSPYEQYF. In nucleotides, the CDR3 is TGTGCCAGCAGCCACATTCCAGGGAGCCCCTACGAGCAGTACTTC. Full variable domain (remainder filled in from reference TRBV7-2 and TRBJ2-7): GAGVSQSPSNKVTEKGKDVELRCDPISGHTALYWYRQSLGQGLEFLIYFQGNSAPDKSGLPSDRFSAERTGGSVSTLTIQRTQQEDSAVYLCASSHIPGSPYEQYFGPGTRLTVT.

This clone was picked up a small number of times. The chain employs TRBV29-1 and TRBJ2-7; 9 nucleotides match TRBD2. Germline CDR1 is SQVTM and CDR2 is ANQGSEA. The ends lost 3 bases at V and 0 bases at J; junction bases unmatched: 6. The CDR3 spans 15 residues. CDR3 sequence reads: CSVDAAGGSSYEQYF. The CDR3 bases are TGCAGCGTTGATGCAGCGGGGGGTTCCTCCTACGAGCAGTACTTC.

The table lists this clone with many counts. The rearrangement links TRBV18 to TRBJ2-7; 7 positions agree with TRBD1. The CDR3 is 14 residues long. The V gene end was trimmed by 1 base and the J gene end by 1 base; junction bases not matched to a gene: 1. Per the germline V gene, CDR1 is KGHSH and CDR2 is LQKENI. Here the CDR3 DNA reads TGTGCCAGCTCACCACGACAGGGTTCCTACGAGCAGTACTTC. Amino acids: CASSPRQGSYEQYF.

This clone was counted many times. The J gene is TRBJ2-1, the V gene TRBV5-1; TRBD2 matches at 13 bases. V lost 5 bases, J lost 5 bases, and 1 base stayed unmatched. The CDR3 runs to 14 residues. Germline V gene data show CDR1 as SGHRS and CDR2 as YFSETQ. The CDR3 loop is CASRGLAGDNEQFF. The CDR3 nucleotides read TGCGCCAGCAGAGGACTAGCGGGGGACAATGAGCAGTTCTTC. Combining the CDR3 with reference TRBV5-1 and TRBJ2-1 gives the whole variable domain KAGVTQTPRYLIKTRGQQVTLSCSPISGHRSVSWYQQTPGQGLQFLFEYFSETQRNKGNFPGRFSGRQFSNSRSEMNVSTLELGDSALYLCASRGLAGDNEQFFGPGTRLTVL.

This clone was recorded at least ten times. The chain joins TRBV11-2 to TRBJ1-4; 9 nucleotides match TRBD1. The CDR3 runs to 16 residues. Looked up from germline, CDR1 is SGHAT and CDR2 is FQNNGV. V lost 4 bases to trimming and J lost 8 bases; unmatched junction nucleotides: 11. CDR3 sequence reads: CASSSRGGQGWEKLFF. CDR3 DNA sequence: TGTGCCAGCAGCTCCCGGGGGGGACAGGGTTGGGAAAAACTGTTTTTT.

This clone was detected many times. This chain joins TRBV5-1 and TRBJ1-4; possibly TRBD1 for D (5 bases). With 0 bases removed from V and 7 bases from J, the gap between germline ends came to 10 bases. The CDR3 contains 14 residues. CDR1 is SGHRS, CDR2 YFSETQ, per germline. CDR3 in amino acids: CASSLEGRSEKLFF. CDR3 nucleotide sequence: TGCGCCAGCAGCTTGGAGGGGAGGAGTGAAAAACTGTTTTTT.

The CDR3 nucleotides are TGTGCCAGCAGTTACTGGGCGGGGCGAGGGGATACGCAGTATTTT. Translated: CASSYWAGRGDTQYF. The V call is TRBV6-5, the J call TRBJ2-3, with D perhaps TRBD2 (6 bases). This CDR3 contains 15 residues. Trimming took off 1 base at V and 6 bases at J, with 14 bases between the two ends. CDR1 is MNHEY, CDR2 SVGAGI, per germline.

The rearrangement uses TRBV29-1 and TRBJ2-5, with a tentative D call TRBD2 (5 bases). Germline lookup yields CDR1 SQVTM and CDR2 ANQGSEA. Trimming removed 5 bases at V and 2 bases at J, with 9 bases between. The CDR3 is made up of 12 amino acids. CDR3 sequence reads: CSVQPGQETQYF. The CDR3 nucleotides read TGCAGCGTTCAACCGGGGCAAGAGACCCAGTACTTC.

This rearrangement joins TRBV9 to TRBJ2-7, with TRBD1 matching 7 bases. The CDR3 is made up of 15 amino acids. The junction had 8 bases not matched to a gene; V was cut back by 0 bases and J by 5 bases. Per the germline V gene, CDR1 is SGDLS and CDR2 is YYNGEE. The CDR3 here is CASSVEGIGGDEQYF. The CDR3 bases are TGTGCCAGCAGCGTAGAGGGGATAGGGGGCGACGAGCAGTACTTC.

This clone was counted a few times. This rearrangement joins TRBV25-1 to TRBJ2-3; D is perhaps TRBD1 (6 bases). This CDR3 has 15 amino acids. V lost 2 bases and J 3 bases, leaving 12 bases between the germline ends. The germline gives CDR1 MGHDK, CDR2 SYGVNS. CDR3 protein: CASSETNRETDTQYF. CDR3 DNA: TGTGCCAGCAGTGAAACAAACAGGGAAACAGATACGCAGTATTTT. The whole variable domain, filled in from reference TRBV25-1 and TRBJ2-3, reads EADIYQTPRYLVIGTGKKITLECSQTMGHDKMYWYQQDPGMELHLIHYSYGVNSTEKGDLSSESTVSRIRTEHFPLTLESARPSHTSQYLCASSETNRETDTQYFGPGTRLTVL.

This clone was found many times. The chain has TRBV19 and TRBJ1-4; a weak D match, TRBD1 (6 bases). CDR3 length: 15 residues. The germline gives CDR1 LNHDA, CDR2 SQIVND (reference sequence). Between the trimmed V and J ends, which lost 7 bases and 7 bases, there was a span of 19 bases. CDR3 amino acids: CASNPRGSGAEKLFF. CDR3 nucleotide sequence: TGTGCCAGTAACCCCAGGGGTTCTGGCGCTGAAAAACTGTTTTTT.

This clone came up many times. The V gene is TRBV24-1, the J gene TRBJ2-1, with D unresolved. The CDR3 loop spans 13 amino acids. Looked up from germline, CDR1 is KGHDR and CDR2 is SFDVKD. V was clipped by 9 bases and J by 10 bases, with 18 bases between them. CDR3 nucleotide sequence: TGTGCCACCGTATCCACGAGAGGCTCAGAGCAGTTCTTC. Translated: CATVSTRGSEQFF.